The clone carrying this T cell receptor beta chain was detected once. The data are from a study of CD8 T cells in Susac syndrome. Multiple sclerosis controls were treatment-naive patients with stable or active relapsing-remitting disease. RNA was extracted with the RNeasy kit, and a quantity of about 0.45 to 1 ug was reverse transcribed using random hexamers. The authors amplified TCR beta CDR3 across 54 Vbeta and 13 Jbeta using immunoSEQ multiplex PCR. TCRdb redid the calling of the immunoSEQ multiplex PCR reads with MiXCR, one entry per CDR3 protein. The table includes about 250,000 distinct CDR3 sequences, approximately 92% detected once. The TCR originated in a human donor with multiple sclerosis. Source material: CD4+ T cells from PBMCs.

CDR3 in amino acids: CASSFMGGGANVLTF. CDR3 bases: TGTGCCAGCAGTTTTATGGGAGGTGGGGCCAACGTCCTGACTTTC. The gene calls are TRBV28 and TRBJ2-6; tentative D call: TRBD2 (6 bases). Per germline, CDR1 MDHEN and CDR2 SYDVKM. The CDR3 is made up of 15 amino acids. Trimming pared 3 bases from V and 3 bases from J, leaving 9 bases between.